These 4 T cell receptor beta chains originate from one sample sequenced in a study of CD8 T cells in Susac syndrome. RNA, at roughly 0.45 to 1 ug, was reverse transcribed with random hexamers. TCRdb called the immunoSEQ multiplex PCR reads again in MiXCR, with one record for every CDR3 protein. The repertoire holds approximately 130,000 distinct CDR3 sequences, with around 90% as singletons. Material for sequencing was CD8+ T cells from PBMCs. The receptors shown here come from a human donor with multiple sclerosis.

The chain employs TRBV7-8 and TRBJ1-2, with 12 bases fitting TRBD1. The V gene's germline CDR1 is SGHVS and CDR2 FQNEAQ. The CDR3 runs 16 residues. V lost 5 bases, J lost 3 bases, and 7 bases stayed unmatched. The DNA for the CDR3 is TGTGCCAGCAGCCTCGGGACAGGGGGCTTCCACTATGGCTACACCTTC. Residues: CASSLGTGGFHYGYTF.

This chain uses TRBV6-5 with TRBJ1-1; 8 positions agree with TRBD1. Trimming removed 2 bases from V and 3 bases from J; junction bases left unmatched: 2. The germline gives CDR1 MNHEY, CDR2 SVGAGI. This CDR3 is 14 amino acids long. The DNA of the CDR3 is TGTGCCAGCAGTTACGGACAGGGATACACTGAAGCTTTCTTT. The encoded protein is CASSYGQGYTEAFF.

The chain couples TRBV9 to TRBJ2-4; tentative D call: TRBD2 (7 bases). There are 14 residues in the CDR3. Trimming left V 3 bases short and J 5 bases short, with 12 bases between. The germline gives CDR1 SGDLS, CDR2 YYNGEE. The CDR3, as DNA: TGTGCCAGCAGCGAGGGAGGGGGGCAAAACATTCAGTACTTC. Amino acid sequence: CASSEGGGQNIQYF. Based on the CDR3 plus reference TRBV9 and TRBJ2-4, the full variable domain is DSGVTQTPKHLITATGQRVTLRCSPRSGDLSVYWYQQSLDQGLQFLIQYYNGEERAKGNILERFSAQQFPDLHSELNLSSLELGDSALYFCASSEGGGQNIQYFGAGTRLSVL.

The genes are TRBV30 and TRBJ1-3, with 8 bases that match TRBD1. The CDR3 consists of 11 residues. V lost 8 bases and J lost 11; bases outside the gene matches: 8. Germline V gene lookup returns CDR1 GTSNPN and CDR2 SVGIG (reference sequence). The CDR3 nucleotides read TGTGCCGGAGACAGGGGAATTTCCATATATTTT. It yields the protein CAGDRGISIYF.